These 25 T cell receptor beta chains were sequenced from one sample in a study of blood T cell repertoires in COVID-19. Repertoires were generated with immunoSEQ multiplex PCR, while TCRdb's copy carries only in-frame clones and drops some. Of about 120,000 clones listed, around nine tenths are singletons. Material: peripheral blood. Source of these receptors: a woman between 70 and 85 years old with COVID-19, enrolled during active disease.

V is TRBV6-1 and J is TRBJ2-5; D is possibly TRBD2 (5 bases). Trimming stripped 3 bases from V and 5 bases from J, with 13 bases between. This CDR3 has 14 amino acids. The germline CDR1 and CDR2 sequences are MNHNS and SASEGT. Here the CDR3 DNA reads TGTGCCAGCAGTGACCGGGGTATGGGGGAGACCCAGTACTTC. Translating gives CASSDRGMGETQYF.

The chain joins TRBV7-2 to TRBJ1-2; D possibly corresponds to TRBD1 (5 bases). With 1 base removed from V and 8 bases from J, the gap between germline ends came to 20 bases. The CDR3 is 16 residues long. CDR1 is SGHTA, CDR2 FQGNSA, per germline. CDR3 sequence (DNA): TGTGCCAGCAGCTTAGGAGGGCCGGGACTCGAGGGGGGCTACACCTTC. It is translated as CASSLGGPGLEGGYTF.

The rearrangement uses TRBV5-4 and TRBJ1-2; TRBD1 matches 9 bases. V lost 5 bases and J lost 5; bases outside the gene matches: 10. CDR1 is SGHNT and CDR2 is YYREEE in the germline V gene (reference sequence). The CDR3 runs to 15 residues. The CDR3: CASSFAGGTGYGYTF. In DNA form, the CDR3 reads TGTGCCAGCAGTTTTGCTGGCGGGACAGGGTATGGCTACACCTTC.

The gene calls are TRBV19 and TRBJ2-5; the match to TRBD1 covers 9 bases. The length of the CDR3 is 15 residues. Per the germline V gene, CDR1 is LNHDA and CDR2 is SQIVND (reference sequence). V gave up 4 bases and J gave up 0 bases; unmatched junction bases: 3. For the CDR3, the DNA is TGTGCCAGTAGTAAAGGGACAGGGTACCAAGAGACCCAGTACTTC. Translated, it gives CASSKGTGYQETQYF.

The genes are TRBV6-6 and TRBJ1-2, with TRBD1 identical over 7 bases. V dropped 6 bases and J dropped 3; count of bases not matched to a gene: 10. The CDR3 is 15 amino acids. Germline loops: CDR1 MNHNY, CDR2 SVGAGI (reference sequence). This CDR3 is CASRGTVKGHYGYTF. The DNA of the CDR3 is TGTGCCAGCAGAGGGACAGTAAAAGGTCACTATGGCTACACCTTC.

The rearrangement joins TRBV6-6 to TRBJ2-1, with TRBD1 identical over 8 bases. Germline CDR1 is MNHNY and CDR2 is SVGAGI (reference sequence). This CDR3 has 20 residues. The V gene end was trimmed by 5 bases and the J gene end by 0 bases; junction bases not matched to a gene: 18. CDR3 region: CASSPNRGQGAQSSYNEQFF. CDR3 DNA: TGTGCCAGCAGTCCAAACCGGGGCCAGGGGGCCCAAAGCTCCTACAATGAGCAGTTCTTC.

The chain employs TRBV30 and TRBJ1-4, with a tentative D call TRBD1 (5 bases). V was trimmed by 4 bases and J by 8 bases, leaving 11 bases between them. The CDR3 is made up of 12 amino acids. Germline lookup yields CDR1 GTSNPN and CDR2 SVGIG (reference sequence). CDR3 region: CAWMQGGEKLFF. CDR3 sequence (DNA): TGTGCCTGGATGCAGGGAGGGGAAAAACTGTTTTTT. The variable domain in full, with the rest retrieved from reference TRBV30 and TRBJ1-4, is SQTIHQWPATLVQPVGSPLSLECTVEGTSNPNLYWYRQAAGRGLQLLFYSVGIGQISSEVPQNLSASRPQDRQFILSSKKLLLSDSGFYLCAWMQGGEKLFFGSGTQLSVL.

The rearrangement joins TRBV12-5 to TRBJ2-1; 8 nucleotides match TRBD1. Germline-derived CDR1 and CDR2 are LGHNT and FRNRAP. The CDR3 spans 13 residues. Trimming removed 7 bases from V and 8 bases from J; junction bases left unmatched: 7. CDR3 in DNA: TGTGCTAGTGCGCAGGGGGCAAGGGATGAGCAGTTCTTC. Protein: CASAQGARDEQFF.

The rearrangement links TRBV4-1 to TRBJ2-4; no definite D call. There are 13 residues in the CDR3. In germline, CDR1 is MGHRA, CDR2 YSYEKL. The ends were cut back, 1 base at V and 9 bases at J, with 10 bases in the middle. CDR3 residues: CASSQGRFGIQYF. The CDR3, as DNA: TGCGCCAGCAGCCAAGGGCGGTTTGGCATTCAGTACTTC.

This chain connects TRBV6-4 to TRBJ2-7; no clear D gene. The germline V and J ends were trimmed by 2 bases and 3 bases, with 8 bases remaining between them. The CDR3 contains 13 residues. Germline V gives CDR1 MRHNA, CDR2 SNTAGT. CDR3: CASSDQAGYEQYF. CDR3 in DNA: TGTGCCAGCAGTGACCAAGCAGGCTACGAGCAGTACTTC.

This chain links TRBV7-9 with TRBJ1-1, with no clear D. There are 12 residues in the CDR3. Germline loops: CDR1 SEHNR, CDR2 FQNEAQ (reference sequence). V shed 1 base and J shed 8 bases, with 8 bases lying between them. The CDR3 nucleotides are TGTGCCAGCAGCTTAGTGGCGGGGGAAGCTTTCTTT. It translates to CASSLVAGEAFF.

The rearrangement uses TRBV6-5 and TRBJ2-7; possibly TRBD2 for D (6 bases). Germline V gene lookup returns CDR1 MNHEY and CDR2 SVGAGI. Trimming removed 6 bases from V and 6 bases from J, with 15 bases in between. This CDR3 has 13 amino acids. CDR3 protein: CASRVTRGGEQYF. CDR3 nucleotide sequence: TGTGCCAGCAGGGTGACTAGGGGAGGCGAGCAGTACTTC.

The V and J genes are TRBV5-6 and TRBJ2-5, with D perhaps matching TRBD1 (5 bases). CDR1 and CDR2 (germline): SGHDT, YYEEEE. V lost 0 bases and J 3 bases, leaving 9 bases between the germline ends. This CDR3 contains 14 residues. The CDR3: CASSLGGGEETQYF. The CDR3 DNA follows: TGTGCCAGCAGCTTGGGGGGCGGAGAAGAGACCCAGTACTTC.

The chain uses TRBV18 and TRBJ2-7, with 8 bases that match TRBD1. CDR1 KGHSH and CDR2 LQKENI come from the germline V gene. This CDR3 is 15 amino acids long. V was clipped by 3 bases and J by 2 bases; unmatched bases: 6. The CDR3 DNA is TGTGCCAGCTCACCGTTGGGACAGGACACCTACGAGCAGTACTTC. Encoded protein: CASSPLGQDTYEQYF.

This chain connects TRBV7-2 to TRBJ2-7, with TRBD2 identical over 7 bases. Per the germline V gene, CDR1 is SGHTA and CDR2 is FQGNSA. V shed 1 base and J 2 bases; nucleotides not matched to a gene: 8. This CDR3 has 16 amino acids. In DNA, the CDR3 is TGTGCCAGCAGCTTAGTTGGCGGGGGAGCCCCCTACGAGCAGTACTTC. Its translation is CASSLVGGGAPYEQYF.

The V gene is TRBV28, the J gene TRBJ2-1; 7 nucleotides agree with TRBD2. The CDR3 length is 15 residues. Germline CDR1 and CDR2: MDHEN and SYDVKM. The J segment lost 4 bases and the V segment lost 6 bases, leaving 9 bases of the junction unmatched. CDR3 sequence: CASSIRLAPYNEQFF. The CDR3 bases are TGTGCCAGCAGCATTCGACTAGCCCCATACAATGAGCAGTTCTTC.

The chain combines TRBV7-2 with TRBJ2-5; D unclear. The CDR3 is 14 amino acids. Germline CDR1 is SGHTA and CDR2 is FQGNSA. Trimming left V 1 base short and J 5 bases short, with 11 bases between. CDR3 nucleotides: TGTGCCAGCAGCTTAGAGATTTTACGGGAGACCCAGTACTTC. It translates to CASSLEILRETQYF.

The rearrangement uses TRBV19 and TRBJ1-2; TRBD1 might be the D (6 bases). This CDR3 spans 13 amino acids. Germline V gene data show CDR1 as LNHDA and CDR2 as SQIVND (reference sequence). Trimming took off 4 bases at V and 8 bases at J, with 14 bases between the two ends. CDR3 amino acids: CASSTQQGYGYTF. The CDR3 DNA follows: TGTGCCAGTAGTACTCAACAGGGTTACGGCTACACCTTC. Using reference TRBV19 and TRBJ1-2 for the parts outside the CDR3, the full variable domain is DGGITQSPKYLFRKEGQNVTLSCEQNLNHDAMYWYRQDPGQGLRLIYYSQIVNDFQKGDIAEGYSVSREKKESFPLTVTSAQKNPTAFYLCASSTQQGYGYTFGSGTRLTVV.

This chain connects TRBV3-1 (or the pseudogene TRBV3-2) to TRBJ1-3; D may be TRBD1 (6 bases). V lost 4 bases to trimming and J lost 7 bases, with 11 bases between them. CDR3 length equals 13 residues. Germline CDR1 is LGHDT and CDR2 is YNNKEL (reference sequence). The CDR3 DNA is TGTGCCAGCAGCCCACAGGGTTGGAACACCATATATTTT. This codes for CASSPQGWNTIYF.

Points on this clone: The junction departs from germline at one end; a sequencing error may be responsible. The rearrangement joins TRBV7-7 to TRBJ2-1; D gene uncertain. Germline-derived CDR1 and CDR2 are SSHAT and FNYEAQ (reference sequence). The CDR3 spans 14 residues. In DNA, the CDR3 is TGTGCTAGCAGCCTGACTCCTACCTACAATGAGCAGTTCTTC. Encoded protein: CASSLTPTYNEQFF. Full variable domain (missing parts from reference TRBV7-7 and TRBJ2-1): GAGVSQSPRYKVTKRGQDVTLRCDPISSHATLYWYQQALGQGPEFLTYFNYEAQPDKSGLPSDRFSAERPEGSISTLTIQRTEQRDSAMYRCASSLTPTYNEQFFGPGTRLTVL.

The J gene is TRBJ2-7, the V gene TRBV19; 7 nucleotides line up with TRBD2. CDR1 and CDR2 (germline): LNHDA, SQIVND (reference sequence). CDR3 length: 14 amino acids. The V and J ends lost 9 bases and 3 bases, in that order; junction bases with no gene match: 11. This CDR3 is CASKRGLGFYEQYF. CDR3 bases: TGTGCCAGCAAGCGGGGACTGGGGTTCTACGAGCAGTACTTC.

The table lists this clone with a few counts. The rearrangement links TRBV10-3 to TRBJ2-2; TRBD2 might be the D (6 bases). V lost 4 bases and J lost 8, with 8 bases in between. CDR1 ENHRY and CDR2 SYGVKD come from the germline V gene. The CDR3 loop spans 12 amino acids. CDR3 protein: CAISVGRGELFF. CDR3 in DNA: TGTGCCATCAGTGTGGGGAGGGGGGAGCTGTTTTTT.

V is TRBV5-1 and J is TRBJ2-2; 7 bases are shared with TRBD1. This CDR3 has 15 amino acids. V was clipped by 2 bases and J by 5 bases; unmatched bases: 6. CDR1 and CDR2 (germline): SGHRS, YFSETQ. CDR3 sequence (DNA): TGCGCCAGCAGCTTAACAGGGGACGCTACCGGGGAGCTGTTTTTT. This codes for CASSLTGDATGELFF.

The V call is TRBV29-1, the J call TRBJ2-1; perhaps TRBD2 as D (6 bases). The ends were cut back, 3 bases at V and 2 bases at J, with 11 bases in the middle. This CDR3 has 14 amino acids. The germline CDR1 and CDR2 sequences are SQVTM and ANQGSEA. For the CDR3, the DNA is TGCAGCGTTGAGTACCCGGGGGCCTACAATGAGCAGTTCTTC. Protein: CSVEYPGAYNEQFF.

This clone was found once. This rearrangement joins TRBV2 to TRBJ1-2, with 7 positions matching TRBD1. The CDR3 has 12 amino acids. Germline CDR1 SNHLY, CDR2 FYNNEI. The ends lost 5 bases at V and 12 bases at J; junction bases unmatched: 9. The DNA for the CDR3 is TGTGCCAGCAGTTTCACTACAGGGGAGAACACCTTC. This gives the protein CASSFTTGENTF.